The TCR beta chain described here comes from a study of blood T cell repertoires in COVID-19. Per the germline V gene, CDR1 is LNHDA and CDR2 is SQIVND (reference sequence). Trimming shortened V by 9 bases and J by 0 bases, and 8 bases separated the two germline ends. This CDR3 region has 13 residues. TCRdb's table, derived via immunoSEQ multiplex PCR, lists solely in-frame clones and lacks some. The sample comprises roughly 200,000 clones, about nine tenths of which are singletons, and 5.9% rests with the top ten. The sample was peripheral blood. The chain links TRBV19 to TRBJ2-2; the D gene is possibly TRBD1 (5 bases). The TCR originated in a man older than 75 with acute or convalescent COVID-19. In nucleotides, the CDR3 is TGTGCCAGCGAAGGGGCGAACACCGGGGAGCTGTTTTTT. Protein sequence: CASEGANTGELFF.